This TCR beta chain was identified in a study of blood T cells in healthy people across ages. A word on this clonotype: The target antigen is unknown.

General study findings and limits: More naive CD4+ cells and higher diversity marked long-lived donors relative to aged donors. Researchers said unsorted PBMCs prevented a conclusive naive versus antigen-experienced comparison. Per-million-T-cell TCR beta diversity fell roughly linearly with age.

Samples had at least 6.5 million PBMCs isolated from them. PCR was performed a second time for about 7 to 12 cycles using a sample-barcoded 5' primer and a J-beta primer mix. TCRdb passed the 5' RACE reads through MiXCR, listing each CDR3 protein once. The sample contains about 1.6 million distinct CDR3 sequences, 30% to 35% of which appear only once. Trimming cost V 2 bases and J 8 bases, with 22 bases left between them. CDR3 size: 17 residues. Germline assignment: CDR1 MDHEN and CDR2 SYDVKM. Sequenced input: blood. The sequence was collected from a woman in her twenties or thirties in good health. This chain connects TRBV28 to TRBJ1-5; D is possibly TRBD1 (5 bases). The CDR3 DNA reads as TGTGCCAGCAGTTTAAGGTGGGGCCGGGCATATTATGAGCCCCAGCATTTT. Translation gives CASSLRWGRAYYEPQHF.